Only a few counts were recorded for the clone carrying this T cell receptor beta chain. Per the original data handling: Amplification from reference gene primers served as the basis for estimated nucleated cell counts. Data came from immunoSEQ multiplex PCR; TCRdb stores just in-frame clones and leaves some out. V and J calls and clone size are given by that table; D and trimming were obtained from the DNA. The repertoire holds about 200,000 clones, with roughly 84% as singletons. The data stem from a study of blood T cell repertoires in COVID-19. Study as a whole: T cells, B-cell-depleted T cells, or PBMCs provided the cDNA or gDNA that served as material.

The V end lost 3 bases, the J end lost 5 bases, and 16 bases lay between the germline ends. This CDR3 spans 15 amino acids. Germline V gene sequence: CDR1 LGHNA, CDR2 YSLEER. The material sequenced was peripheral blood. This chain uses TRBV4-3 with TRBJ2-5; a weak D match, TRBD2 (6 bases). The receptor's source is a woman aged 80 or over with acute or convalescent COVID-19. CDR3: CASSQRPGVRETQYF. The CDR3, as DNA: TGCGCCAGCAGCCAGCGGCCGGGAGTGAGGGAGACCCAGTACTTC.